The rows below give T cell receptor beta chains drawn from one sample of a study of neurological immune-mediated disorders. One entry per CDR3 protein, called by TCRdb with MiXCR from the 5' RACE reads. The top ten clones hold about 3% of a sample with about 99,000 distinct CDR3 sequences, approximately 11% of them seen once. Sequenced sample: PBMCs. Receptors originate from a female donor with HTLV-1-associated myelopathy (HAM/TSP). Both conserved end residues are part of each CDR3. A D gene is named only where the DNA matches it firmly. A clone size is listed for some rows: how often the clone was seen (once, few, many), or a class if it is expanded.

clone_size: many; v_call: TRBV20-1; d_call: -; j_call: TRBJ2-3; cdr3_aa: CSARWAYSPDTQYF; cdr3_nt: TGCAGTGCCCGATGGGCCTACTCCCCGGATACGCAGTATTTT
clone_size: few; v_call: TRBV20-1; d_call: -; j_call: TRBJ2-3; cdr3_aa: CSATRATSTDTQYF; cdr3_nt: TGCAGTGCTACACGGGCCACTAGCACAGATACGCAGTATTTT
clone_size: many; v_call: TRBV29-1; d_call: TRBD1; j_call: TRBJ2-2; cdr3_aa: CSGGTANTGELFF; cdr3_nt: TGCAGCGGTGGGACAGCGAACACCGGGGAGCTGTTTTTT
clone_size: many; v_call: TRBV10-3; d_call: TRBD2; j_call: TRBJ2-3; cdr3_aa: CAISHDGGGDTQYF; cdr3_nt: TGTGCCATCAGTCATGACGGGGGAGGGGATACGCAGTATTTT
clone_size: many; v_call: TRBV20-1; d_call: -; j_call: TRBJ2-7; cdr3_aa: CSARVRQNSEQYF; cdr3_nt: TGCAGTGCTAGAGTTCGCCAAAACTCAGAGCAGTACTTC
clone_size: many; v_call: TRBV5-1; d_call: TRBD2; j_call: TRBJ2-3; cdr3_aa: CASSLPSGGLSTDTQYF; cdr3_nt: TGCGCCAGCAGCTTGCCTAGCGGGGGGCTCAGCACAGATACGCAGTATTTT
clone_size: many; v_call: TRBV4-1; d_call: -; j_call: TRBJ2-7; cdr3_aa: CASSQGTPFVYYEQYF; cdr3_nt: TGCGCCAGCAGCCAAGGAACCCCTTTCGTGTACTACGAGCAGTACTTC
clone_size: many; v_call: TRBV20-1; d_call: TRBD1; j_call: TRBJ2-3; cdr3_aa: CSARDPGTGRTDTQYF; cdr3_nt: TGCAGTGCTAGAGATCCCGGGACAGGGCGCACAGATACGCAGTATTTT
clone_size: many; v_call: TRBV5-1; d_call: TRBD1; j_call: TRBJ2-5; cdr3_aa: CASSPRGQGWGETQYF; cdr3_nt: TGCGCCAGCAGCCCGAGGGGACAGGGCTGGGGAGAGACCCAGTACTTC
clone_size: many; v_call: TRBV3-1; d_call: TRBD1; j_call: TRBJ1-2; cdr3_aa: CASSRRGTVYGYTF; cdr3_nt: TGTGCCAGCAGCCGCCGGGGGACAGTCTATGGCTACACCTTC
clone_size: few; v_call: TRBV6-5; d_call: -; j_call: TRBJ2-7; cdr3_aa: CATGDGSYEQYF; cdr3_nt: TGTGCCACCGGGGACGGAAGCTACGAGCAGTACTTC
clone_size: many; v_call: TRBV5-1; d_call: -; j_call: TRBJ1-1; cdr3_aa: CASSLDGANTEAFF; cdr3_nt: TGCGCCAGCAGCTTAGACGGGGCGAACACTGAAGCTTTCTTT
clone_size: many; v_call: TRBV5-1; d_call: TRBD1; j_call: TRBJ1-1; cdr3_aa: CASSFLQGASTEAFF; cdr3_nt: TGCGCCAGCAGCTTTTTACAGGGGGCCAGCACTGAAGCTTTCTTT
clone_size: many; v_call: TRBV27; d_call: -; j_call: TRBJ2-7; cdr3_aa: CASSDYYEQYF; cdr3_nt: TGTGCCAGCAGTGACTACTACGAGCAGTACTTC
clone_size: many; v_call: TRBV20-1; d_call: -; j_call: TRBJ2-1; cdr3_aa: CSAPKYGDNEQFF; cdr3_nt: TGCAGTGCTCCAAAGTATGGGGACAATGAGCAGTTCTTC
clone_size: few; v_call: TRBV2; d_call: -; j_call: TRBJ2-1; cdr3_aa: CASSDRGYDNEQFF; cdr3_nt: TGTGCCAGCAGTGACAGGGGATACGACAATGAGCAGTTCTTC
clone_size: many; v_call: TRBV6-5; d_call: -; j_call: TRBJ2-6; cdr3_aa: CASSYSFTGPSGANVLTF; cdr3_nt: TGTGCCAGCAGTTACTCTTTCACAGGGCCCTCTGGGGCCAACGTCCTGACTTTC
clone_size: many; v_call: TRBV10-3; d_call: -; j_call: TRBJ2-7; cdr3_aa: CAINQGLGVYEQYF; cdr3_nt: TGTGCCATCAATCAGGGTCTGGGTGTCTACGAGCAGTACTTC
clone_size: many; v_call: TRBV28; d_call: -; j_call: TRBJ2-5; cdr3_aa: CASSLGHGNQETQYF; cdr3_nt: TGTGCCAGCAGTTTAGGGCACGGTAACCAAGAGACCCAGTACTTC
clone_size: many; v_call: TRBV5-1; d_call: TRBD1; j_call: TRBJ2-7; cdr3_aa: CASSVLTGSTYEQYF; cdr3_nt: TGCGCCAGCAGCGTATTGACAGGGAGCACCTACGAGCAGTACTTC
clone_size: -; v_call: TRBV15; d_call: TRBD1; j_call: TRBJ1-2; cdr3_aa: CATSRDRAGGALGYTF; cdr3_nt: TGTGCCACCAGCAGAGATCGGGCAGGGGGAGCGTTAGGCTACACCTTC
clone_size: many; v_call: TRBV20-1; d_call: TRBD2; j_call: TRBJ2-2; cdr3_aa: CSASRMRGGPDTGELFF; cdr3_nt: TGCAGTGCTAGTAGAATGCGGGGGGGCCCGGACACCGGGGAGCTGTTTTTT
clone_size: many; v_call: TRBV20-1; d_call: -; j_call: TRBJ2-3; cdr3_aa: CSARAPGTDTQYF; cdr3_nt: TGCAGTGCTAGAGCCCCGGGCACAGATACGCAGTATTTT
clone_size: once; v_call: TRBV2; d_call: -; j_call: TRBJ1-1; cdr3_aa: CASSKEGGTLKTEAFF; cdr3_nt: TGTGCCAGCAGTAAAGAGGGGGGTACGTTAAAAACTGAAGCTTTCTTT
clone_size: many; v_call: TRBV20-1; d_call: TRBD1; j_call: TRBJ2-3; cdr3_aa: CSAHTGQGLTDTQYF; cdr3_nt: TGCAGTGCTCACACAGGACAGGGGCTCACAGATACGCAGTATTTT
clone_size: many; v_call: TRBV20-1; d_call: -; j_call: TRBJ1-3; cdr3_aa: CSASFQGTSGNTIYF; cdr3_nt: TGCAGTGCTAGTTTTCAGGGGACCTCTGGAAACACCATATATTTT
clone_size: many; v_call: TRBV3-1; d_call: -; j_call: TRBJ2-3; cdr3_aa: CASSLTPGLNTDTQYF; cdr3_nt: TGTGCCAGCAGCCTAACTCCGGGACTCAACACAGATACGCAGTATTTT
clone_size: many; v_call: TRBV5-1; d_call: -; j_call: TRBJ2-1; cdr3_aa: CASSLGDADYNEQFF; cdr3_nt: TGCGCCAGCAGCTTGGGTGACGCAGACTACAATGAGCAGTTCTTC
clone_size: many; v_call: TRBV20-1; d_call: -; j_call: TRBJ1-5; cdr3_aa: CSARNGVLQPQHF; cdr3_nt: TGCAGTGCTAGAAATGGGGTCTTGCAGCCCCAGCATTTT
clone_size: once; v_call: TRBV20-1; d_call: -; j_call: TRBJ1-6; cdr3_aa: CSARGQYNNSPPHF; cdr3_nt: TGCAGTGCTAGAGGACAGTACAATAATTCACCCCCCCACTTT
clone_size: many; v_call: TRBV20-1; d_call: TRBD1; j_call: TRBJ2-6; cdr3_aa: CSASGRGGANVLTF; cdr3_nt: TGCAGTGCTAGTGGCAGGGGGGGGGCCAACGTCCTGACTTTC
clone_size: -; v_call: TRBV5-1; d_call: -; j_call: TRBJ1-5; cdr3_aa: CPSSLLGDSTKPQHF; cdr3_nt: TGCCCCAGCAGCTTGCTAGGGGATAGCACTAAGCCCCAGCATTTT